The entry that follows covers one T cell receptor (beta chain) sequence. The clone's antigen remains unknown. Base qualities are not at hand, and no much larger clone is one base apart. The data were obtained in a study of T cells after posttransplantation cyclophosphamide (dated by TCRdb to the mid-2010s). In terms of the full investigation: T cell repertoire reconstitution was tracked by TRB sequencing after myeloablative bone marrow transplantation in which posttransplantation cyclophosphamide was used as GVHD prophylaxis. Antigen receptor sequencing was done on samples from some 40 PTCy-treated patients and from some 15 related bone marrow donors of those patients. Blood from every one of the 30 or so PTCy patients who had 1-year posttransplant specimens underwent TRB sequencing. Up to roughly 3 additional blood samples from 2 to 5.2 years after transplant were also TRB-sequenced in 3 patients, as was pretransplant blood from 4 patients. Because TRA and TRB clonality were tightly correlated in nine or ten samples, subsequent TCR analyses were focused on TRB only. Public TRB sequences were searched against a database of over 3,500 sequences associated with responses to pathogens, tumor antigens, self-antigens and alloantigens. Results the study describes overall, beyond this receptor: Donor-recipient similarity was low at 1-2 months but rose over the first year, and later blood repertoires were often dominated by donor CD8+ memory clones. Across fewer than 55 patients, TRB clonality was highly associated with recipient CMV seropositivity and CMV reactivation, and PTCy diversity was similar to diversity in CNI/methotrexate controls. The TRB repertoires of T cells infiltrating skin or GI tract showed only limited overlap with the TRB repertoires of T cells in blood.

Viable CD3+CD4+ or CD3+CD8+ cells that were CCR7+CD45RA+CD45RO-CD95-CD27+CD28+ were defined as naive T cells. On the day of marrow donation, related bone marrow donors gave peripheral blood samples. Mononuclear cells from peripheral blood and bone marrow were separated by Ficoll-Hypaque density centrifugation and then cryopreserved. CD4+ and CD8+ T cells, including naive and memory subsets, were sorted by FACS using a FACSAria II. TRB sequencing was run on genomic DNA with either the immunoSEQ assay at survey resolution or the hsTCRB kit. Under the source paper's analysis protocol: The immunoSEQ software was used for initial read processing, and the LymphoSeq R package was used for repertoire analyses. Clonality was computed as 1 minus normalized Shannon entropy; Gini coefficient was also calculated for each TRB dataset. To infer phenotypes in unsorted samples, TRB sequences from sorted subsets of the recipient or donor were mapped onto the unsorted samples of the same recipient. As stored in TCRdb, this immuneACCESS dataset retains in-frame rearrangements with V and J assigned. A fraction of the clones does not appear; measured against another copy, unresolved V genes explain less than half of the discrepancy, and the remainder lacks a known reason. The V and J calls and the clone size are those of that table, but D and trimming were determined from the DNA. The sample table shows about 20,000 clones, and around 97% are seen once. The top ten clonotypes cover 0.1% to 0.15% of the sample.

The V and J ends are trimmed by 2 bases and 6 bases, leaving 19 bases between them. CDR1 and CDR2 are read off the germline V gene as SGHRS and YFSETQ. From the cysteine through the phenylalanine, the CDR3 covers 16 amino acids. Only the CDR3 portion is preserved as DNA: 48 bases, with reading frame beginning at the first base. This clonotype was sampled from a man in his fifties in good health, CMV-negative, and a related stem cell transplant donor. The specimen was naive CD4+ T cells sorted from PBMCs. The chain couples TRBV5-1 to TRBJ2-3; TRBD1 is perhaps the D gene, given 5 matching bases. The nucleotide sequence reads TGCGCCAGCAGCTTTGGGGCTTCTCCAGGGCCGGATACGCAGTATTTT. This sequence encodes CASSFGASPGPDTQYF. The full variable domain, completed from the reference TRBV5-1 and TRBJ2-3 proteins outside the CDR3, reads KAGVTQTPRYLIKTRGQQVTLSCSPISGHRSVSWYQQTPGQGLQFLFEYFSETQRNKGNFPGRFSGRQFSNSRSEMNVSTLELGDSALYLCASSFGASPGPDTQYFGPGTRLTVL.